Listed here are 22 T cell receptor beta chains from one sample, sequenced in a study of cytomegalovirus exposure and HLA in healthy donors. It was with 60 Vbeta and 13 Jbeta primers that the PCR ran. Repertoires were generated with immunoSEQ multiplex PCR, while TCRdb's copy carries only in-frame clones and drops some. This sample yields around 200,000 clones, of which over 70% are seen a single time; around 3.5% belongs to the top ten. The specimen was PBMCs. The receptors were gathered from a woman in her fifties or sixties in good health and CMV-seropositive.

The J gene is TRBJ1-2, the V gene TRBV5-4, with D perhaps TRBD1 (5 bases). Germline CDR1 and CDR2: SGHNT and YYREEE (reference sequence). The CDR3 extends over 13 amino acids. V lost 4 bases to trimming and J lost 2 bases, with 9 bases between them. CDR3: CASSEDRNYGYTF. DNA of the CDR3: TGTGCCAGCAGCGAAGACAGAAACTATGGCTACACCTTC.

The chain combines TRBV27 with TRBJ2-2; tentative D call: TRBD2 (6 bases). This CDR3 has 16 residues. The germline V and J ends were trimmed by 6 bases and 3 bases, with 17 bases remaining between them. Germline-derived CDR1 and CDR2 are MNHEY and SMNVEV (reference sequence). The CDR3 nucleotides are TGTGCCAGCAGATCCCCGGGACTCCGGTACACCGGGGAGCTGTTTTTT. Protein: CASRSPGLRYTGELFF.

This CDR3 reads CASRGGTGTYEQYF. CDR3 bases: TGTGCCAGCAGGGGGGGGACAGGGACCTACGAGCAGTACTTC. The rearrangement links TRBV2 to TRBJ2-7, with TRBD1 identical over 9 bases. This CDR3 is built from 14 residues. The V gene's germline CDR1 is SNHLY and CDR2 FYNNEI. The trim removed 6 bases at V and 2 bases at J, leaving 5 bases unmatched.

In its sample, this clone was seen a few times. The rearrangement links TRBV25-1 to TRBJ1-1; 7 nucleotides match TRBD1. This CDR3 contains 13 residues. V lost 6 bases to trimming and J lost 10 bases; unmatched junction nucleotides: 11. The germline V gene has CDR1 MGHDK and CDR2 SYGVNS. The DNA for the CDR3 is TGTGCCAGCAGCGACGCCGGGACAGATGTAGCTTTCTTT. Residues: CASSDAGTDVAFF.

This chain links TRBV2 with TRBJ2-2; D possibly corresponds to TRBD1 (6 bases). Germline assignment: CDR1 SNHLY and CDR2 FYNNEI. V lost 3 bases to trimming and J lost 5 bases, with 16 bases between them. This CDR3 has 16 amino acids. The CDR3 protein is CASSEGWGPTTGELFF. In nucleotides, the CDR3 is TGTGCCAGCAGTGAGGGTTGGGGGCCGACAACCGGGGAGCTGTTTTTT.

The rearrangement joins TRBV6-1 to TRBJ2-7, with TRBD1 as a possible D gene (8 bases). Germline lookup yields CDR1 MNHNS and CDR2 SASEGT. Trimming removed 6 bases at V and 7 bases at J, with 16 bases between. The CDR3 spans 13 residues. CDR3 sequence: CASRIQGEGEQYF. The DNA for the CDR3 is TGTGCCAGCAGGATACAGGGGGAGGGGGAGCAGTACTTC.

The chain employs TRBV25-1 and TRBJ2-3; D might be TRBD1 (6 bases). The CDR3 loop spans 16 amino acids. Trimming pared 3 bases from V and 2 bases from J, leaving 15 bases between. Germline V lookup: CDR1 MGHDK, CDR2 SYGVNS. The CDR3 region is CASSDWGHELTDTQYF. The CDR3 region has the DNA TGTGCCAGCAGTGATTGGGGACATGAACTCACAGATACGCAGTATTTT.

Details on this clone: The identical CDR3 is also encoded by other nucleotide sequences in the sample. This chain joins TRBV6-1 and TRBJ1-5; TRBD1 agrees at 9 bases. Germline trimming cut 5 bases from V and 6 bases from J; bases unmatched to any gene: 2. CDR1 and CDR2 from the germline V gene are MNHNS and SASEGT. The CDR3 covers 13 residues. The CDR3 DNA follows: TGTGCCAGCAGTCGACAGGGGGGTCAGCCCCAGCATTTT. Translation: CASSRQGGQPQHF.

The sample holds one count of this clone. The chain uses TRBV30 and TRBJ2-3, with 11 bases lining up with TRBD2. There are 15 residues in the CDR3. Germline V gives CDR1 GTSNPN, CDR2 SVGIG (reference sequence). The trim removed 8 bases at V and 4 bases at J, leaving 11 bases unmatched. The CDR3 loop reads CARGVSGGASDTQYF. CDR3 sequence (DNA): TGTGCCCGGGGAGTTAGCGGGGGGGCCTCAGATACGCAGTATTTT.

The genes are TRBV11-2 and TRBJ2-7, with 8 bases identical to TRBD1. The germline CDR1 and CDR2 sequences are SGHAT and FQNNGV. V gave up 4 bases and J gave up 3 bases; unmatched junction bases: 14. The CDR3 is 17 residues long. CDR3 DNA sequence: TGTGCCAGCAGCTCCTTTGGACAGGGCGGTAATGGCTACGAGCAGTACTTC. Residues: CASSSFGQGGNGYEQYF.

This chain links TRBV6-1 with TRBJ2-7; 7 nucleotides agree with TRBD1. Germline V gives CDR1 MNHNS, CDR2 SASEGT. The CDR3 spans 12 residues. V lost 3 bases and J lost 6; bases outside the gene matches: 2. Here the CDR3 reads CASSETGSEQYF. CDR3 DNA sequence: TGTGCCAGCAGTGAGACAGGGAGCGAGCAGTACTTC.

The V and J genes are TRBV19 and TRBJ1-6; D is unresolved. This CDR3 region has 14 residues. The ends were cut back, 3 bases at V and 10 bases at J, with 13 bases in the middle. Germline V gene data show CDR1 as LNHDA and CDR2 as SQIVND (reference sequence). CDR3 nucleotide sequence: TGTGCCAGTAGTATCCCCGGGGTAAGCTCACCCCTCCACTTT. Translating gives CASSIPGVSSPLHF.

The rearrangement uses TRBV4-2 and TRBJ1-4, with no clear D. The CDR3 runs 15 residues. Trimming stripped 1 base from V and 6 bases from J, with 12 bases between. The germline V gene encodes CDR1 LGHNA and CDR2 YNFKEQ. DNA of the CDR3: TGTGCCAGCAGCCAAGTTAACGGGGATCATGAAAAACTGTTTTTT. Protein: CASSQVNGDHEKLFF.

The rearrangement links TRBV9 to TRBJ2-1; possibly TRBD2 for D (6 bases). The V gene's germline CDR1 is SGDLS and CDR2 YYNGEE. This CDR3 spans 14 amino acids. The ends were cut back, 2 bases at V and 5 bases at J, with 11 bases in the middle. The DNA of the CDR3 is TGTGCCAGCAGCGTCGGGGGAGCTGACAATGAGCAGTTCTTC. Its protein is CASSVGGADNEQFF.

The chain has TRBV10-1 and TRBJ1-5, with D possibly matching TRBD1 (6 bases). The germline V and J ends were trimmed by 2 bases and 0 bases, with 14 bases remaining between them. Germline V gene sequence: CDR1 WNHNN, CDR2 SYGVQD (reference sequence). The CDR3 has 17 residues. The CDR3 reads CASSETGEGDSNQPQHF. CDR3 DNA sequence: TGCGCCAGCAGTGAGACGGGGGAGGGGGATAGCAATCAGCCCCAGCATTTT.

The chain has TRBV15 and TRBJ2-3; 9 bases agree with TRBD1. CDR1 is LNHNV, CDR2 YYDKDF, per germline (reference sequence). The CDR3 spans 15 residues. V gave up 2 bases and J gave up 5 bases; unmatched junction bases: 5. Here the CDR3 DNA reads TGTGCCACCAGCAGACACAGGGGGCAGGGAGATACGCAGTATTTT. Encoded protein: CATSRHRGQGDTQYF.

V gene TRBV18 combines with J gene TRBJ1-1, with unresolved D. The CDR3 sequence is 13 residues long. Germline V CDR1 and CDR2: KGHSH, LQKENI. Deletions cut 6 bases from V and 6 bases from J, with 14 bases between. CDR3 loop: CASSGELGSEAFF. The CDR3 nucleotides read TGTGCCAGCTCTGGGGAGTTGGGTTCTGAAGCTTTCTTT.

As DNA, the CDR3 is TGTGCCAGCGGGTACTTGAGCGCTGGAAACACCATATATTTT. As protein: CASGYLSAGNTIYF. The chain carries TRBV27 and TRBJ1-3, with unresolved D. CDR1 and CDR2 (germline): MNHEY, SMNVEV (reference sequence). This CDR3 region has 14 residues. V dropped 8 bases and J dropped 2 bases, with 13 bases sitting between them.

The chain carries TRBV10-3 and TRBJ1-1; the match to TRBD1 covers 7 bases. V shed 11 bases and J 1 base; nucleotides not matched to a gene: 7. The CDR3 covers 13 residues. The germline gives CDR1 ENHRY, CDR2 SYGVKD. The CDR3 sequence is CASGGTENTEAFF. CDR3 DNA: TGTGCCTCGGGGGGGACAGAGAACACTGAAGCTTTCTTT.

The rearrangement uses TRBV5-4 and TRBJ2-7, with D uncertain. V was shortened by 0 bases and J by 5 bases, with 6 bases between the two germline ends. Germline V gene lookup returns CDR1 SGHNT and CDR2 YYREEE (reference sequence). The CDR3 totals 12 residues. The CDR3 sequence: CASSLEADEQYF. DNA for the CDR3: TGTGCCAGCAGCTTGGAAGCTGACGAGCAGTACTTC.

This sequence joins TRBV28 and TRBJ1-5; D is perhaps TRBD1 (5 bases). Trimming took off 5 bases at V and 1 base at J, with 9 bases between the two ends. The germline V gene has CDR1 MDHEN and CDR2 SYDVKM. The CDR3 has 14 residues. The CDR3 protein is CASSPGGSNQPQHF. The CDR3 DNA follows: TGTGCCAGCAGTCCCGGGGGAAGCAATCAGCCCCAGCATTTT.

The J gene is TRBJ2-2, the V gene TRBV7-2; possible D gene TRBD2, 6 bases. From germline, CDR1 is SGHTA and CDR2 FQGNSA. The CDR3 sequence is 16 residues long. V shed 2 bases and J shed 3 bases, with 13 bases lying between them. DNA of the CDR3: TGTGCCAGCAGCTTATCTATGGACTACTACACCGGGGAGCTGTTTTTT. Translation: CASSLSMDYYTGELFF. Full variable domain (missing parts from reference TRBV7-2 and TRBJ2-2): GAGVSQSPSNKVTEKGKDVELRCDPISGHTALYWYRQSLGQGLEFLIYFQGNSAPDKSGLPSDRFSAERTGGSVSTLTIQRTQQEDSAVYLCASSLSMDYYTGELFFGEGSRLTVL.